This TCR beta chain is drawn from a study of technical replicates of blood from a few donors. TCRdb keeps only in-frame clones here, not all; method: immunoSEQ multiplex PCR. The data contain tens of thousands of clones, approximately 94% of them seen just once; the ten biggest clones take up about 0.25%. CDR3 length: 15 residues. Germline V gene data show CDR1 as SGHTA and CDR2 as FQGTGA. V lost 5 bases and J 7 bases, leaving 20 bases between the germline ends. This clone was picked up a small number of times. The sample consisted of T cells isolated from PBMCs. The origin of this receptor is a human donor in good health. V usage is TRBV7-3 and J usage is TRBJ1-1, with D possibly being TRBD1 (6 bases). This CDR3 is CASSQSAGGRGEAFF. CDR3 coding DNA: TGTGCCAGCAGCCAATCGGCGGGGGGCAGGGGTGAAGCTTTCTTT.